This T cell receptor beta chain was recorded in a study of T-cell memory formation after mild COVID-19. General study findings and limits: For contracting clones, CD4+ ones sat mainly in CM and EM, CD8+ in EMRA.

Remarks on this clonotype: Its antigen is as yet unknown.

TCRdb re-called the 5' RACE reads with MiXCR, one entry per CDR3 protein. This sample has over 400,000 distinct CDR3 sequences, with under 25% found just once. Germline assignment: CDR1 KGHDR and CDR2 SFDVKD. V was pared by 4 bases and J by 6 bases, with 14 bases between. This CDR3 contains 15 residues. The TCR was taken from an adult woman who had mild COVID-19 (a few samples of this study predate the infection). Cell type and time point are not known. Material: PBMCs or a T cell subset sorted from them (not recorded which). The chain has TRBV24-1 and TRBJ2-2; D unclear. The CDR3 DNA follows: TGTGCCACCAGTGAATACGGGCCCCGCGCCGGGGAGCTGTTTTTT. Translation gives CATSEYGPRAGELFF.